This T cell receptor (beta chain) was documented in a study of cytomegalovirus exposure and HLA in healthy donors. Study findings and constraints: Being productive about 87% or about 30% of the time was typical of most TCR beta V segments in an earlier analysis. According to the study, some 160 TCR beta chains were cytomegalovirus-associated. Reportedly, HLA-A and HLA-B alleles of most subjects were accurately predicted from TCR beta.

Germline values: CDR1 SEHNR, CDR2 FQNEAQ (reference sequence). CDR3 length: 17 residues. About this clone itself: Antigen unknown. One junction end does not reproduce the germline sequence, and a read error may be involved.

PCR used 60 Vbeta primers and 13 Jbeta primers. In the original workflow: Later, some 75 million unique TCR beta chains were counted in an analysis, and about 10 million of them were shared. The assay was immunoSEQ multiplex PCR, and TCRdb's table has in-frame clones only and misses some. V and J calls and clone size come straight from that table; D and trimming were deduced from the DNA. The table records 110,000 or so clones, over 60% of them present only once. Specimen: PBMCs. This chain uses TRBV7-9 with TRBJ1-2; 9 bases line up with TRBD1. The source of this sequence is a man aged 40-55 years in good health and CMV-seropositive. CDR3 in DNA: TGTTCCAGCAGCTTAGAAAACTCGGGACAGGGTTACTATGGCTACACCTTC. Its translation is CSSSLENSGQGYYGYTF.